The subject of this entry is one T cell receptor beta chain. The data are from a study of blood T cell repertoires in COVID-19. CDR3 length: 18 amino acids. V lost 0 bases and J lost 4; bases outside the gene matches: 7. CDR1 is LGHDT and CDR2 is YNNKEL in the germline V gene (reference sequence). Generated by immunoSEQ multiplex PCR, the TCRdb table keeps only in-frame clones and is missing some. The table has around 37,000 clones, 87% seen once; the top ten hold around 2%. Sequencing was performed on peripheral blood. The gene calls are TRBV3-1 (or the pseudogene TRBV3-2) and TRBJ2-5, with 14 bases aligning to TRBD2. The receptor was derived from a man in his forties or fifties with active or convalescent COVID-19. The CDR3 coding sequence is TGTGCCAGCAGCCAAGACCCCGGACTAGCGGGAGGTGGAGAGACCCAGTACTTC. This sequence encodes CASSQDPGLAGGGETQYF.